Each of the 7 T cell receptor beta chains below was sequenced from the same sample in a study of T cell repertoires in cytomegalovirus infection. TCRdb itself ran the reads through MiXCR, one entry per CDR3 protein. The sample carries some 400,000 distinct CDR3 sequences, less than 20% recorded once. The sample comprised PBMCs. The origin of the receptors is a human donor in good health (CMV status not recorded). Some clones in this sample may be carry-over from other donors' samples.

This clonotype was observed a few times. This chain connects TRBV19 to TRBJ1-2, with unresolved D. Per germline, CDR1 LNHDA and CDR2 SQIVND (reference sequence). V lost 5 bases and J lost 4, with 17 bases in between. This CDR3 spans 15 amino acids. DNA for the CDR3: TGTGCCAGTAGTCTTTTTGTAGGCCATTTCTATGGCTACACCTTC. Its protein is CASSLFVGHFYGYTF.

Worth noting for this clonotype: At one end the junction does not follow the germline gene, possibly because of a read error. This rearrangement joins TRBV5-6 to TRBJ2-1, with D possibly TRBD1 on 5 matching bases. The germline V gene has CDR1 SGHDT and CDR2 YYEEEE. The CDR3 sequence is 11 residues long. The CDR3 reads CASSSTAQLLF. In nucleotides, the CDR3 is TGTGCCAGCAGCTCGACAGCTCAGTTACTCTTC.

This clonotype was seen a few times. The chain employs TRBV4-3 and TRBJ2-7, with 12 bases identical to TRBD1. In germline, CDR1 is LGHNA, CDR2 YSLEER. This CDR3 is 20 amino acids long. J was trimmed by 5 bases and V by 1 base; bases with no gene match: 18. The CDR3 bases are TGCGCCAGCAGCCAAGCGGCCGGGACAGGGGGCCGGCGGAGATTGGACGAGCAGTACTTC. It encodes CASSQAAGTGGRRRLDEQYF.

The table lists this clonotype with a few counts. The CDR3 DNA follows: TGTGCCAGCAGTATGGATTGGGGCAATGAGCAGTTCTTC. This translates into CASSMDWGNEQFF. V and J are TRBV6-2 or TRBV6-3 and TRBJ2-1; no firm D call. In germline, CDR1 is MNHEY, CDR2 SVGEGT. The CDR3 sequence is 13 residues long. Trimming took 5 bases from V and 6 from J, leaving 11 bases between them.

The J gene is TRBJ2-1, the V gene TRBV7-2, with D possibly TRBD2 on 5 matching bases. Germline V gene lookup returns CDR1 SGHTA and CDR2 FQGNSA. The germline V and J ends were trimmed by 10 bases and 10 bases, with 17 bases remaining between them. This CDR3 has 12 residues. CDR3 sequence reads: CANLDSPAEQFF. As DNA, the CDR3 is TGTGCCAACCTGGACTCCCCTGCCGAGCAGTTCTTC.

This sequence joins TRBV4-2 and TRBJ1-2; D not certain. The germline CDR1 and CDR2 sequences are LGHNA and YNFKEQ. V lost 1 base and J 6 bases, leaving 15 bases between the germline ends. This CDR3 contains 15 residues. The CDR3 bases are TGTGCCAGCAGCCAAGGGCGTGTAGGGTTGGATGGCTACACCTTC. It codes for CASSQGRVGLDGYTF.

This clonotype was counted a few times. The rearrangement joins TRBV28 to TRBJ2-4; 8 bases agree with TRBD1. The CDR3 extends over 15 amino acids. V gave up 4 bases and J gave up 0 bases; unmatched junction bases: 2. CDR1 is MDHEN, CDR2 SYDVKM, per germline. The CDR3 region is CASSWTGIAKNIQYF. The CDR3 region has the DNA TGTGCCAGCAGTTGGACAGGGATAGCCAAAAACATTCAGTACTTC.